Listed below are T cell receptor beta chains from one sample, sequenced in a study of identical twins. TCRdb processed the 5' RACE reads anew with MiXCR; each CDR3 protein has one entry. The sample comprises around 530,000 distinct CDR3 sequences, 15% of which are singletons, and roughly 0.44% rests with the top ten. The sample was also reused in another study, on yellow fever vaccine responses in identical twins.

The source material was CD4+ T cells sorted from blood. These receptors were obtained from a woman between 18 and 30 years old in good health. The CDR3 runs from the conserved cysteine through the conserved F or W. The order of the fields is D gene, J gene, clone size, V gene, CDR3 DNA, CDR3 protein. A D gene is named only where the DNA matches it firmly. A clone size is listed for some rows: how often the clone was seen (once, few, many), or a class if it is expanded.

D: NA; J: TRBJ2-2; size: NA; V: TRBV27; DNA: NA; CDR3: CASSLFLSNTGELFF
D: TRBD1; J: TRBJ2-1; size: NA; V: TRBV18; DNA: TGTGCCAGCTCACCGGGGACAGGGTCTAACAATGAGCAGTTCTTC; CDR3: CASSPGTGSNNEQFF
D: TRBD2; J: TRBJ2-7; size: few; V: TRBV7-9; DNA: TGTGCCAGCAGCACCGCTAGCGGGAAAGAGTTTGTCGAGCAGTACTTC; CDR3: CASSTASGKEFVEQYF
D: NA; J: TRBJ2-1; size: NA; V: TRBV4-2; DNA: TGTGCCAGCAGCCAGGCCACAGGGAAAAGCTCCTACAATGAGCAGTTCTTC; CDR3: CASSQATGKSSYNEQFF
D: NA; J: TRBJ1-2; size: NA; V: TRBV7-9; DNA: TGTGCCAGCAGCTTAATGGGACCTACGACCTTC; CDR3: CASSLMGPTTF
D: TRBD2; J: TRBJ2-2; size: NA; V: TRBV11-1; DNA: TGTGCCAGCAGCTTAATAAGGTTTTCACTACTAGCGGCGAACACCGGGGAGCTGTTTTTT; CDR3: CASSLIRFSLLAANTGELFF
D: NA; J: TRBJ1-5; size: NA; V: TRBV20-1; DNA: TGCAGTGCTAGAGATGGCACAGTTAGCAATCAGCCCCAGCATTTT; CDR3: CSARDGTVSNQPQHF
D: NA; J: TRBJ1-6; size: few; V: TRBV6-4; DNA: TGTGCCAGCAGTGACCAGGGACGCTCACCCCTCCACTTT; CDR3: CASSDQGRSPLHF
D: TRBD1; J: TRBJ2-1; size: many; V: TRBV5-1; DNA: TGCGCCAGCAGCTCCGCCCTACCGGGACAGTTCAATGAGCAGTTCTTC; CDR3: CASSSALPGQFNEQFF
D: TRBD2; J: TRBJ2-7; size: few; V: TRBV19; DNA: TGTGCCAGTAGCAAGGCAGCGGGAGGGCCCTACGAGCAGTACTTC; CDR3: CASSKAAGGPYEQYF
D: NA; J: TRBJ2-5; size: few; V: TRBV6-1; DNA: TGTGCCAGCAGACCCCAACTTGGGGGCCGGAGGGAGACCCAGTACTTC; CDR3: CASRPQLGGRRETQYF
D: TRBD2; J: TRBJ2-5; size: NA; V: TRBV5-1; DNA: TGCGCCAGCAAACTAGCGGCCCAAGAGACCCAGTACTTC; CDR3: CASKLAAQETQYF
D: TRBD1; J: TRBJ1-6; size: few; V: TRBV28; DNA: TGTGCCAGCAGTTCAACAGGGGTATCCCTCCACTTT; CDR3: CASSSTGVSLHF
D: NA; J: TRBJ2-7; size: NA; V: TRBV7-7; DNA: TGTGCCAGCAGCCCCCTAGTCGGCGAGCAGTACTTC; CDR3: CASSPLVGEQYF
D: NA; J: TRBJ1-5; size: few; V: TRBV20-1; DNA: TGCAGTGCTTTCCAGGGAGGGGGGCAGCCCCAGCATTTT; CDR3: CSAFQGGGQPQHF
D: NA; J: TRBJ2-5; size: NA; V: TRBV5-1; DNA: TGCGCCAGCAGCCAGCGGCGGGGCAATCAAGAGACCCAGTACTTC; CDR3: CASSQRRGNQETQYF
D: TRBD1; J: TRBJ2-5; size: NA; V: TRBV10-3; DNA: TGTGCCACGGGGTTGCCCGGGACAGACCAAGAGACCCAGTACTTC; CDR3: CATGLPGTDQETQYF
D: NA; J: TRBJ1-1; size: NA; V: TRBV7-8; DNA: TGTGCCAGCAGCTTAGGGGGGGGGAGCTATAGCACCACTGAAGCTTTCTTT; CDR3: CASSLGGGSYSTTEAFF
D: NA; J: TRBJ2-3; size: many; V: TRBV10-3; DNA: TGTGCCACCCAAGCGGCGGGTGGGGATACGCAGTATTTT; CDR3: CATQAAGGDTQYF
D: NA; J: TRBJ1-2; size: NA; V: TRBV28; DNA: TGTGCCAGCAGTCCCGGGGGGGCAAAAATGGAGGGCTACACCTTC; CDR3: CASSPGGAKMEGYTF
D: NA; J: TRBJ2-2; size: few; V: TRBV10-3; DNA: TGTGCCATCAGTGAGTCGTGGCGGCGGCTCACCGGGGAGCTGTTTTTT; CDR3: CAISESWRRLTGELFF
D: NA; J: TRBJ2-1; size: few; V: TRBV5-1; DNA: TGCGCCAGCAGCTTGGGACTTGAGTCCTACAATGAGCAGTTCTTC; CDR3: CASSLGLESYNEQFF
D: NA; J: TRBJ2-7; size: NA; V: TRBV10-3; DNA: TGTGCCATCAGTAACCAGGGGGGGAACTACGAGCAGTACTTC; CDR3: CAISNQGGNYEQYF
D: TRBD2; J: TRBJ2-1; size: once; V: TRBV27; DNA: TGTGCCAGCGGAAATCTAGCGGGGTCCTACAATGAGCAGTTCTTC; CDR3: CASGNLAGSYNEQFF
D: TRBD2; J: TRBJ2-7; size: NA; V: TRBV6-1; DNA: TGTGCCAGCAGGGATAGCGGGAGGCTCAACTACGAGCAGTACTTC; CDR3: CASRDSGRLNYEQYF
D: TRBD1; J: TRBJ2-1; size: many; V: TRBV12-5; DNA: TGTGCTAGTGGTTTGGGGGGACAGTACTACAATGAGCAGTTCTTC; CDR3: CASGLGGQYYNEQFF
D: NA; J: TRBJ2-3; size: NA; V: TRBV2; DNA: TGTGCCAGCAGTGAATCTGCTAATACGCAGTATTTT; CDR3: CASSESANTQYF
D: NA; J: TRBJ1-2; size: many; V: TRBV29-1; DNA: TGCAGCGTTGTTCAAGGGCTAGGCTATGGCTACACCTTC; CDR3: CSVVQGLGYGYTF
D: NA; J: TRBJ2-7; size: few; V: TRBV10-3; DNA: TGTGCCATCAGTGGTGGCCTGACCTACGAGCAGTACTTC; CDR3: CAISGGLTYEQYF
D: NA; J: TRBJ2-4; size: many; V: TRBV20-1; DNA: TGCAGTATGAATTCAGGGGCCAAAAACATTCAGTACTTC; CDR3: CSMNSGAKNIQYF
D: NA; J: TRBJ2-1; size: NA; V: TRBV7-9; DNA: TGTGCCAGCAGCTACGGACTGCTATCATGTGAGCAGTTCTTC; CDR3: CASSYGLLSCEQFF
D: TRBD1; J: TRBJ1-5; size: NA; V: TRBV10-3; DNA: TGTGCCATCAGTGACGACAGGGTTGTTCAGCCCCAGCATTTT; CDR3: CAISDDRVVQPQHF
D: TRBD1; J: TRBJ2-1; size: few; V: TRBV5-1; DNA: TGCGCCAGCAGCTTGGGTCCCCAAACAGGGGGCGGTCAGCAGTTCTTC; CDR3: CASSLGPQTGGGQQFF
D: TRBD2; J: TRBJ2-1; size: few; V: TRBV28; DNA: TGTGCCAGCAGTTTATTCCGACTAGCGGTAGTCAATGAGCAGTTCTTC; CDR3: CASSLFRLAVVNEQFF
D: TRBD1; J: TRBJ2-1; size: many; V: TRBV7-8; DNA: TGTGCCAGCAGCTTGCGGACAGGGAACTTTTATGAGCAGTTCTTC; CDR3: CASSLRTGNFYEQFF
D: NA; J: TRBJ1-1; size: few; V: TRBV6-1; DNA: TGTGCCAGCAGTGATAAGGGTAGGGGGAACACTGAAGCTTTCTTT; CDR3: CASSDKGRGNTEAFF
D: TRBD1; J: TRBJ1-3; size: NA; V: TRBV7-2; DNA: TGTGCCAGCAGCACAGACAGGGTACCTGGAAACACCATATATTTT; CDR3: CASSTDRVPGNTIYF
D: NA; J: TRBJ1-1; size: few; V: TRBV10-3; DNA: TGTGCCATCAGTGCAGCAGCGATTATGAACACTGAAGCTTTCTTT; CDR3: CAISAAAIMNTEAFF
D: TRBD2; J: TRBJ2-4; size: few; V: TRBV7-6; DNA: TGTGCCAGCAGCAGAAAACCTAGCGGGAGGGCCGAGATGGGCAAAAACATTCAGTACTTC; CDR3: CASSRKPSGRAEMGKNIQYF
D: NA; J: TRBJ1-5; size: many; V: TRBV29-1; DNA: TGCAGCGTTGCCGGATACAATCAGCCCCAGCATTTT; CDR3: CSVAGYNQPQHF
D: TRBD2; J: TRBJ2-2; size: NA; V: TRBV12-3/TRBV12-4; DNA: TGTGCCAGCAGTTTAACAGCGGGGGTAACCGGGGAGCTGTTTTTT; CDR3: CASSLTAGVTGELFF
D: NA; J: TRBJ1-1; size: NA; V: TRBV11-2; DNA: TGTGCCAGCAGCTCCTCCCAATTCCAGGGAGCTGAAGCTTTCTTT; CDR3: CASSSSQFQGAEAFF
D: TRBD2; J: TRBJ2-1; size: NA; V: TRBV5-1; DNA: TGCGCCAGTACAATTAGCGGGGGAACCTACAATGAGCAGTTCTTC; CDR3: CASTISGGTYNEQFF
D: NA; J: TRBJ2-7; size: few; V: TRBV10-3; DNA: TGTGCCAACTCCCAGGCCCCATCGAGCGAGCAGTACTTC; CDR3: CANSQAPSSEQYF
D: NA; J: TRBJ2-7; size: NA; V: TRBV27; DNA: TGTGCCAGCGGACGGTCAGCCTCAATGTACGAGCAGTACTTC; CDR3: CASGRSASMYEQYF
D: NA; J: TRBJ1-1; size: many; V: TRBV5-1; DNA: TGCGCCAGCAGCCTGCTGGGATTGGACACTGAAGCTTTCTTT; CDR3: CASSLLGLDTEAFF
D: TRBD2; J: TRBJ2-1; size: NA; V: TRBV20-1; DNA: TGCAGTGCTTCCGGGACTAAGGACAATGAGCAGTTCTTC; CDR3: CSASGTKDNEQFF
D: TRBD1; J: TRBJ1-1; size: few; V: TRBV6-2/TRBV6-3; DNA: TGTGCCAGCAGTTACACTATAGACAGGGCTCAAAACACTGAAGCTTTCTTT; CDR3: CASSYTIDRAQNTEAFF
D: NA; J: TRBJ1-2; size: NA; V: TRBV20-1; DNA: TGCAGTGCTAGAGCGGGGTACTATGGCTACACCTTC; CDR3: CSARAGYYGYTF
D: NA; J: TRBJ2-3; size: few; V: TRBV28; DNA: TGTGCCAGCAGTTTATTCCCGGGGGGCCATCCAGATACGCAGTATTTT; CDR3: CASSLFPGGHPDTQYF
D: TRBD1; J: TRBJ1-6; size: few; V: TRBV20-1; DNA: TGCAGTGCGACCCGACCGGGACAGAATTCACCCCTCCACTTT; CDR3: CSATRPGQNSPLHF
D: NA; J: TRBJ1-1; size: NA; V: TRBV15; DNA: TGTGCCACCAGCAGAGATGGTTGGACTGAAGCTTTCTTT; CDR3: CATSRDGWTEAFF
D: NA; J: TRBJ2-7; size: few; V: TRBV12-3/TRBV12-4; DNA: TGTGCCAGCAGTTTAGTAGGGGCCTACGAGCAGTACTTC; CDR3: CASSLVGAYEQYF